This T cell receptor (beta chain) emerged from a study of regulatory T cells in long-lasting Graves disease. Only a few counts were recorded for this clonotype. As for time point: persistent/refractory GD, antithyroid drugs over 5 years with positive TRAb. Following extraction of RNA from PBMCs, that RNA was used to make the TCR library. The authors drew 9 to 9.5 milliliters of peripheral blood into EDTA tubes. Building of the TCR beta libraries involved iRepertoire HTBI primers and Arm-PCR of CDR3 regions. Authors' data handling: Analysis of the samples identified under 80 TRBV and 12 to 15 TRBJ segments. Via MiXCR, TCRdb re-called the multiplex PCR reads, giving one row per CDR3 protein. TCRdb assigned the V and J calls; the authors' analysis was not used. This repertoire shows roughly 450,000 distinct CDR3 sequences, about 25% found once; its top ten account for about 27%. Germline V gene data show CDR1 as MGHRA and CDR2 as YSYEKL. V dropped 1 base and J dropped 4 bases, with 14 bases sitting between them. This CDR3 spans 15 amino acids.

The rearrangement joins TRBV4-1 to TRBJ2-7; D possibly corresponds to TRBD2 (6 bases). The specimen comprised peripheral blood mononuclear cells (PBMCs), sampled when the disease was refractory, from a patient treated with antithyroid drugs. This TCR was sampled from a female donor with Graves disease. The CDR3 sequence: CASSQGPGAGYEQYF. For the CDR3, the DNA is TGCGCCAGCAGCCAAGGCCCGGGAGCAGGGTACGAGCAGTACTTC.